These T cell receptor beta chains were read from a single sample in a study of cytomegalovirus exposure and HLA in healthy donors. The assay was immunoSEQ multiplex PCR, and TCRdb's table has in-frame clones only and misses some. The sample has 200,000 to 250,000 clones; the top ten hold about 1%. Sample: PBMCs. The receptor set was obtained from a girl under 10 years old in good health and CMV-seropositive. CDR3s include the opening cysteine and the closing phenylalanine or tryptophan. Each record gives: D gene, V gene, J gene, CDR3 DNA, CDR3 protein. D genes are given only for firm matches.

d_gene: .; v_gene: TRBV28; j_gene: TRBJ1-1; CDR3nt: TGTGCCAGCCTGGACATCACTAACACTGAAGCTTTCTTT; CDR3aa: CASLDITNTEAFF
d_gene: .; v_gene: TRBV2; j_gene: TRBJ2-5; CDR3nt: TGTGCTAAACAAAAGGGGGAGACCCAGTACTTC; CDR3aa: CAKQKGETQYF
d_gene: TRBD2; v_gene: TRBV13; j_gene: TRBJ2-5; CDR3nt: TGTGCCAGCAGCCAAACTAGCGGGGCTAAGAGATCGTCCCAGTACTTC; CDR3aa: CASSQTSGAKRSSQYF
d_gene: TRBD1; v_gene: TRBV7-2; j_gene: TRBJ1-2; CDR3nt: TGTGCCAGCAGCCCGGGACAGGGTTGGATGCTGCGCTATGGCTACACCTTC; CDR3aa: CASSPGQGWMLRYGYTF
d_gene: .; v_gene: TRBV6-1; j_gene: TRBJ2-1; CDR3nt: TGTGCCAGCAACCCCAGGACTGGAGCGCACAATGAGCAGTTCTTC; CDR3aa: CASNPRTGAHNEQFF
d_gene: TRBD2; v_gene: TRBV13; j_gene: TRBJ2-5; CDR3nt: TGTGCCAGCAGCTCGCGGGAGGACCAAGAGACCCAGTACTTC; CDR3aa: CASSSREDQETQYF
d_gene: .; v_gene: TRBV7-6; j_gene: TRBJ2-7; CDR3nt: TGTGCCAGCAGCTTAGGTGGGAGGGGGGAACCCTACGAGCAGTACTTC; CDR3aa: CASSLGGRGEPYEQYF
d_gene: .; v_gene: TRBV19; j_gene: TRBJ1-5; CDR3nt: TGTGCCAGCGGGAGGCCCCAGCATTTT; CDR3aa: CASGRPQHF
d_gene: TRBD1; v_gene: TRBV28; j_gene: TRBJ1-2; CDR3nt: TGTGCCAGCAGTTCCCGGGACAGGGGGCACGGCTACACCTTC; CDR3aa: CASSSRDRGHGYTF
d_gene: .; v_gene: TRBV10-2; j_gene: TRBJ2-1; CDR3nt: TGCGCCAGCAGTGGACTTAGAGGTAGTGAGCAGTTCTTC; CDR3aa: CASSGLRGSEQFF
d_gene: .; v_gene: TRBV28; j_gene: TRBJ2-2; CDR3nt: TGTGCCAGCACCGTGGGACAAAACACCGGGGAGCTGTTTTTT; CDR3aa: CASTVGQNTGELFF
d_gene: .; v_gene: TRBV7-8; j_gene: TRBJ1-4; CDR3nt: TGTGCCAGCACCAAACTATCTGGTGTGACTAATGAAAAACTGTTTTTT; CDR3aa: CASTKLSGVTNEKLFF
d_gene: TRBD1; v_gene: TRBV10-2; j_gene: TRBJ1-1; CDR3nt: TGCGCCAGCAGAAAGGACAGGGAGAACACTGAAGCTTTCTTT; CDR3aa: CASRKDRENTEAFF
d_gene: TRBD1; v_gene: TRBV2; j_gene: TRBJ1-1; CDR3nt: TGTGCCAGCACCGCGACAGGGGTCACTGAAGCTTTCTTT; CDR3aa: CASTATGVTEAFF
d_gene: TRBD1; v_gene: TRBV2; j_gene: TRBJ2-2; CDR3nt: TGTGCCAGCTGGGGGACAGGGGTCGCCGGGGAGCTGTTTTTT; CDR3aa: CASWGTGVAGELFF
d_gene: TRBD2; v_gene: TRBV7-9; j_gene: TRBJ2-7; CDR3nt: TGTGCCAGCAGCTTAGTGGGACTAGACTACGAGCAGTACTTC; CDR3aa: CASSLVGLDYEQYF